This TCR beta chain was observed in a study of blood T cell repertoires in COVID-19. Study-level information: The United States, Italy and Spain provided the acute and convalescent COVID-19 samples. From T cells, B-cell-depleted T cells, or PBMCs came the material, which was cDNA or gDNA.

Original analysis: Reference gene primer amplification gave nucleated cell count estimates. The table came from immunoSEQ multiplex PCR; TCRdb's copy has only in-frame clones and leaves some out. V, J and clone size are those of that table, while D and trimming were read from the DNA. The sample carries some 180,000 clones, about 85% recorded once. The sequence came from a man between 60 and 75 years old with active or convalescent COVID-19. Sequenced input: peripheral blood.

The chain's CDR3 is CASSSAFFGQGARGGYTF. In DNA, the CDR3 is TGTGCCAGCAGCTCCGCCTTCTTCGGACAGGGGGCGCGGGGCGGCTACACCTTC. V and J are TRBV7-9 and TRBJ1-2; 11 bases agree with TRBD1. The CDR3 has 18 amino acids. V lost 4 bases to trimming and J lost 8 bases; unmatched junction nucleotides: 18. Germline lookup yields CDR1 SEHNR and CDR2 FQNEAQ (reference sequence).